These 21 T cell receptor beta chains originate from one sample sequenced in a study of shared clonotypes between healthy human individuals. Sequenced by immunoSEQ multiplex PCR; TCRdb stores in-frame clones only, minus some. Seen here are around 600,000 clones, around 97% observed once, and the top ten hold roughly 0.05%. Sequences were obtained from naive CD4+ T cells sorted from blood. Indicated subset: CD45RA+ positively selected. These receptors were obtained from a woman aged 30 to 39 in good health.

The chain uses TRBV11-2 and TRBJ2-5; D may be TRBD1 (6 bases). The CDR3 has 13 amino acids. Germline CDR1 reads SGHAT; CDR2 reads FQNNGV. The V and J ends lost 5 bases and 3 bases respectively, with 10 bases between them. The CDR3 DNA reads TGTGCCAGCAGCACTCGGACAGAAGAGACCCAGTACTTC. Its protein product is CASSTRTEETQYF.

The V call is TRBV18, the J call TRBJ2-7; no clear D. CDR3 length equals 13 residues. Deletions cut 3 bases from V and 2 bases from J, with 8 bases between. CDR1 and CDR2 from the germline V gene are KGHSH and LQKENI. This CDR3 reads CASSPVSPYEQYF. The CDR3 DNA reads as TGTGCCAGCTCACCGGTCAGCCCCTACGAGCAGTACTTC.

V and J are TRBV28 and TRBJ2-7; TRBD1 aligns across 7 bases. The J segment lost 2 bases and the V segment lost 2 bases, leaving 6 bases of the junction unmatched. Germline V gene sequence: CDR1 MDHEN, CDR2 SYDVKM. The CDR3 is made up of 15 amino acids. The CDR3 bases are TGTGCCAGCAGTTTAACGACAGGGTTACCCTACGAGCAGTACTTC. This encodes CASSLTTGLPYEQYF.

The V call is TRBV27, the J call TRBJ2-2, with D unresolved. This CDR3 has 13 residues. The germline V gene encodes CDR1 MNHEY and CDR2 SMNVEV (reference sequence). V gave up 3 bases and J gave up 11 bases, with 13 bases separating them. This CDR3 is CASSFVWRSELFF. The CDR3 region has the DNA TGTGCCAGCAGTTTTGTTTGGCGAAGTGAGCTGTTTTTT.

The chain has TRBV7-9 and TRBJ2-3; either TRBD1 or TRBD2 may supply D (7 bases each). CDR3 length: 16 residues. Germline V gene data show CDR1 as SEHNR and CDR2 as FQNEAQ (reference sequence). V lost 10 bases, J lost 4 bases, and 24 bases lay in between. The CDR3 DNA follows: TGTGCCACGCAATATTGGGGAGGGGGCCGCGCAGATACGCAGTATTTT. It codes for CATQYWGGGRADTQYF.

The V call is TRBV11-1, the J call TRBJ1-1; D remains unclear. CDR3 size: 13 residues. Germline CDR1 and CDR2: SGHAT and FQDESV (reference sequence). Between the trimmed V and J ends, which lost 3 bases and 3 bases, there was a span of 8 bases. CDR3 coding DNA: TGTGCCAGCAGCTTTCAAGTGGACACTGAAGCTTTCTTT. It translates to CASSFQVDTEAFF. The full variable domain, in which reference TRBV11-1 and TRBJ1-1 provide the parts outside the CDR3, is EAEVAQSPRYKITEKSQAVAFWCDPISGHATLYWYRQILGQGPELLVQFQDESVVDDSQLPKDRFSAERLKGVDSTLKIQPAELGDSAMYLCASSFQVDTEAFFGQGTRLTVV.

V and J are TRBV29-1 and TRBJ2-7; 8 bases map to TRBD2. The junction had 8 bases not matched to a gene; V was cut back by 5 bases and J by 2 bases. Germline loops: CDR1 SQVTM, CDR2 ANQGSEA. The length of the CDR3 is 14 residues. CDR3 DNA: TGCAGCGTTTATTCTAGCGGGTCGACCTACGAGCAGTACTTC. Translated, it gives CSVYSSGSTYEQYF.

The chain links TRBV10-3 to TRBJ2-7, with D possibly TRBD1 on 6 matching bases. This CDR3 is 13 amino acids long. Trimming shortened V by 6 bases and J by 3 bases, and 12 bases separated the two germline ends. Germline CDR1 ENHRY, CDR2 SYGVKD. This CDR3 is CAIRDSEGYEQYF. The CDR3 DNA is TGTGCCATCAGGGACAGTGAGGGCTACGAGCAGTACTTC.

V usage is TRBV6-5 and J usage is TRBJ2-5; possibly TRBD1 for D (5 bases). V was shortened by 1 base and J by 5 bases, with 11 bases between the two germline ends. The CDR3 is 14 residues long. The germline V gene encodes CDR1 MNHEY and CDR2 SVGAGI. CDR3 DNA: TGTGCCAGCAGTTACTTAGGGGCACGGGAGACCCAGTACTTC. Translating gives CASSYLGARETQYF.

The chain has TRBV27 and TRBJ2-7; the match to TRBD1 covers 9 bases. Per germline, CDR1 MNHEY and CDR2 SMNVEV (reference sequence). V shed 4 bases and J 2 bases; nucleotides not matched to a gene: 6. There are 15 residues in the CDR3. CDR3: CASSSHRTGAYEQYF. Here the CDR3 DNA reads TGTGCCAGCAGTTCCCATCGGACAGGGGCCTACGAGCAGTACTTC.

The CDR3 sequence is CAINLGGTDTQYF. The CDR3 DNA is TGTGCCATCAATCTAGGGGGTACAGATACGCAGTATTTT. V usage is TRBV10-3 and J usage is TRBJ2-3; TRBD1 is a possible D gene (6 bases). Trimming removed 7 bases from V and 3 bases from J, with 11 bases in between. This CDR3 has 13 residues. The germline gives CDR1 ENHRY, CDR2 SYGVKD.

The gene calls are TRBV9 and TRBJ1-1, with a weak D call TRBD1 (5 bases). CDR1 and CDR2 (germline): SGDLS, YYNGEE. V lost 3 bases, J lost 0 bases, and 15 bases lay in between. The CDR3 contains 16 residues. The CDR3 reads CASSAPGLSMNTEAFF. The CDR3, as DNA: TGTGCCAGCAGCGCCCCGGGACTCAGTATGAACACTGAAGCTTTCTTT.

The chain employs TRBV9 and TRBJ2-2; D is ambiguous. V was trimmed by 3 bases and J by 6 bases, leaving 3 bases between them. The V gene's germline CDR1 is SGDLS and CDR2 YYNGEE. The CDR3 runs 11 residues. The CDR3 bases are TGTGCCAGCAGCGGTTCCGGGGAGCTGTTTTTT. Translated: CASSGSGELFF.

This CDR3 reads CASRGLGEEQYF. As DNA, the CDR3 is TGTGCCAGTAGAGGCCTGGGTGAAGAGCAGTACTTC. This chain joins TRBV19 and TRBJ2-5, with D hard to call. V was shortened by 6 bases and J by 11 bases, with 16 bases between the two germline ends. The CDR3 length is 12 residues. Germline V gives CDR1 LNHDA, CDR2 SQIVND (reference sequence).

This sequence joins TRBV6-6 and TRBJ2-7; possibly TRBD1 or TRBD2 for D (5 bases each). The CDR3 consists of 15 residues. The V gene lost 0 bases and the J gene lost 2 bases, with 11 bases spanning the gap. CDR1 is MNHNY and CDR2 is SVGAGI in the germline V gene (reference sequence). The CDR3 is CASSYSGTGTYEQYF. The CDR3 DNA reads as TGTGCCAGCAGTTACTCCGGGACGGGTACCTACGAGCAGTACTTC.

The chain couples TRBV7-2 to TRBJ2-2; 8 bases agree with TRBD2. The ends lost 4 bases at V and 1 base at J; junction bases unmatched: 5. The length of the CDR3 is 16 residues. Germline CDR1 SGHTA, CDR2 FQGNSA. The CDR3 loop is CASSYGLAMNTGELFF. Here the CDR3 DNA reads TGTGCCAGCAGCTACGGACTAGCCATGAACACCGGGGAGCTGTTTTTT. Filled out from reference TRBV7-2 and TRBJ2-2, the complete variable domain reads GAGVSQSPSNKVTEKGKDVELRCDPISGHTALYWYRQSLGQGLEFLIYFQGNSAPDKSGLPSDRFSAERTGGSVSTLTIQRTQQEDSAVYLCASSYGLAMNTGELFFGEGSRLTVL.

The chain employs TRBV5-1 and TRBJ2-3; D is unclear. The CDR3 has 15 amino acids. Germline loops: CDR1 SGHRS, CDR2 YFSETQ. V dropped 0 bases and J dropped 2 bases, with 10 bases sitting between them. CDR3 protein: CASSLGHGDTDTQYF. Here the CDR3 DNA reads TGCGCCAGCAGCTTGGGGCACGGAGACACAGATACGCAGTATTTT.

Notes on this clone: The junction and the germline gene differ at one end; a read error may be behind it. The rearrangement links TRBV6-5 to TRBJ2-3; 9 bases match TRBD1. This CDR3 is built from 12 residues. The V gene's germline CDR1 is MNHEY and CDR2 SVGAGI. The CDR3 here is CASSGPGQGVNF. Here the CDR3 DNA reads TGTGCCAGCAGTGGGCCGGGACAGGGCGTGAATTTT.

The CDR3 nucleotides are TGTGCCAGCAGCTTCACAGGGCCGCAAGAGACCCAGTACTTC. Its protein is CASSFTGPQETQYF. The genes are TRBV7-9 and TRBJ2-5, with D possibly matching TRBD1 (6 bases). CDR1 and CDR2 (germline): SEHNR, FQNEAQ (reference sequence). This CDR3 is built from 14 residues. Trimming took 3 bases from V and 2 from J, leaving 10 bases between them.

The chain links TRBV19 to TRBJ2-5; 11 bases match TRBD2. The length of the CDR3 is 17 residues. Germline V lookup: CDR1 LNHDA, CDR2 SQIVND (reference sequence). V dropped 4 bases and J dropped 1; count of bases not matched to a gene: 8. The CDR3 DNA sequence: TGTGCCAGTAGTACCCCCCGCGGACTAGCGGGCCAAGAGACCCAGTACTTC. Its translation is CASSTPRGLAGQETQYF.

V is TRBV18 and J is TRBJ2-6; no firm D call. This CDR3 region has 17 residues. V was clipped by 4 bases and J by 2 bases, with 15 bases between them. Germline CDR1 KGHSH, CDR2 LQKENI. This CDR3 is CASSLQIVRTGANVLTF. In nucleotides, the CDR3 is TGTGCCAGCTCACTTCAGATTGTAAGGACTGGGGCCAACGTCCTGACTTTC.